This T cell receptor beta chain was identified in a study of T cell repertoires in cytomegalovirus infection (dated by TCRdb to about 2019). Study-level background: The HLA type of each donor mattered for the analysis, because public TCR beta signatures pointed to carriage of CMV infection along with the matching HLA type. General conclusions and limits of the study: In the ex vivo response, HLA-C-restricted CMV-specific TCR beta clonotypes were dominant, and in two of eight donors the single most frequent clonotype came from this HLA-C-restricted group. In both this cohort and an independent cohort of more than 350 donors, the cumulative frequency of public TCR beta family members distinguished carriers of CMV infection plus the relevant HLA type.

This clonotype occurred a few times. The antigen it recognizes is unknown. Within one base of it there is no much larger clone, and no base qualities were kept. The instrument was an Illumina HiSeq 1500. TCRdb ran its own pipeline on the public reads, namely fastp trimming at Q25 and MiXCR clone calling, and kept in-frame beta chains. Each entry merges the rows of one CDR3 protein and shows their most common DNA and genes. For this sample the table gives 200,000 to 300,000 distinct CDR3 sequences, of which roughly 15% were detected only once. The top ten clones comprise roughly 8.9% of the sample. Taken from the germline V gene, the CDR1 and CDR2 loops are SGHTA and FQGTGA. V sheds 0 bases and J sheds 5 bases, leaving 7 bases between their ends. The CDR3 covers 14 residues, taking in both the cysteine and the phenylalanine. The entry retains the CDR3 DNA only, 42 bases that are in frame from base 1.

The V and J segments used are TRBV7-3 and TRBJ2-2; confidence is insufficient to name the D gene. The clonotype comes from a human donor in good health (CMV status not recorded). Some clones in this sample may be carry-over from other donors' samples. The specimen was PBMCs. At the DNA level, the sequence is TGTGCCAGCAGCTTAACGACCAGTACCGGGGAGCTGTTTTTT. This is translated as CASSLTTSTGELFF.